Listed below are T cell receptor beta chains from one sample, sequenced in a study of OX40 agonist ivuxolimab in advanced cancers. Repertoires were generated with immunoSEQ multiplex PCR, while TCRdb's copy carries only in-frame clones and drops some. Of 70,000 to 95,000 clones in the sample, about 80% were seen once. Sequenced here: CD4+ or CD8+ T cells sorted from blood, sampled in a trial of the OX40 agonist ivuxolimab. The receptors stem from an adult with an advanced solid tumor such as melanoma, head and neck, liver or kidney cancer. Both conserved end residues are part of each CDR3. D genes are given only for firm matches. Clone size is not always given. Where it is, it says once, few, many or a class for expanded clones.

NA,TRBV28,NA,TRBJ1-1,CASLHQDEAFF,TGTGCCAGCCTCCATCAGGATGAAGCTTTCTTT
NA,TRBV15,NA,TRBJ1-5,CATRWGESNQPQHF,TGTGCCACCAGGTGGGGGGAATCGAATCAGCCCCAGCATTTT
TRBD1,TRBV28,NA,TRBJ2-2,CASSPLPRTGGTGELFF,TGTGCCAGCAGTCCCCTCCCCCGGACAGGGGGTACCGGGGAGCTGTTTTTT
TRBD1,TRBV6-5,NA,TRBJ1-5,CASSPDRGNQPQHF,TGTGCCAGCAGCCCTGACAGGGGCAATCAGCCCCAGCATTTT
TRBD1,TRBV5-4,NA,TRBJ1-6,CASSFGQGADNSPLHF,TGTGCCAGCAGCTTTGGGCAGGGGGCGGATAATTCACCCCTCCACTTT
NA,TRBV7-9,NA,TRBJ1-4,CASSSTGGDEKLFF,TGTGCCAGCAGCTCGACAGGAGGGGATGAAAAACTGTTTTTT
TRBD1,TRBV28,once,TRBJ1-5,CASSGPDRRSNQPQHF,TGTGCCAGCAGTGGCCCGGACAGGAGAAGCAATCAGCCCCAGCATTTT
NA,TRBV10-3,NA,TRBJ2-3,CAISPRDHQYF,TGTGCCATCAGTCCTCGGGACCACCAGTATTTT
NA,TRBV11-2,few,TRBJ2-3,CASSFWVGNRDTQYF,TGTGCCAGCAGCTTTTGGGTGGGGAATCGGGATACGCAGTATTTT
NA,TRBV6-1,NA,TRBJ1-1,CASSASGSIGLGTEAFF,TGTGCCAGCAGTGCATCGGGGTCGATCGGTCTGGGCACTGAAGCTTTCTTT
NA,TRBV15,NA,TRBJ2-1,CATTGEGRLYNEQFF,TGTGCCACCACCGGAGAGGGAAGACTGTACAATGAGCAGTTCTTC
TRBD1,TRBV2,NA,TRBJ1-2,CASRATGERYGYTF,TGTGCCAGCAGGGCTACAGGGGAGCGATATGGCTACACCTTC
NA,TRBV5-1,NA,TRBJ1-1,CASSLGGVNTEAFF,TGCGCCAGCAGCCTGGGGGGAGTGAACACTGAAGCTTTCTTT
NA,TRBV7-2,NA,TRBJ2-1,CASSLPPADNEQFF,TGTGCCAGCAGCCTACCTCCTGCGGACAATGAGCAGTTCTTC
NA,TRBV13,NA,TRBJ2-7,CASSPRPGFTGAYEQYF,TGTGCCAGCAGCCCGAGACCAGGGTTTACGGGAGCCTACGAGCAGTACTTC
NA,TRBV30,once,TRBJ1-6,CAWSSRRPREPLHF,TGTGCCTGGAGTTCCAGACGACCCCGGGAACCCCTCCACTTT
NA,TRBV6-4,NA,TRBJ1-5,CASSEGWDQPQHF,TGTGCCAGCAGTGAAGGATGGGATCAGCCCCAGCATTTT
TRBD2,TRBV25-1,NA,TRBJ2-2,CASSSREDTGELFF,TGTGCCAGCAGTTCGCGGGAGGACACCGGGGAGCTGTTTTTT
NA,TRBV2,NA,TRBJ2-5,CASSEALGGPLRETQYF,TGTGCCAGCAGTGAAGCGCTGGGGGGGCCCCTCCGAGAGACCCAGTACTTC
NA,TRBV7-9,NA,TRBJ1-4,CASSSVGEKLFF,TGTGCCAGCAGCTCAGTAGGTGAAAAACTGTTTTTT
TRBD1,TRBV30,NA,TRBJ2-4,CACQPGGGNIQYF,TGTGCCTGCCAACCAGGGGGCGGAAACATTCAGTACTTC
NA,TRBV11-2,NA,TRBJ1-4,CASSLDRVAGEKLFF,TGTGCCAGCAGCTTAGATAGGGTGGCTGGGGAAAAACTGTTTTTT
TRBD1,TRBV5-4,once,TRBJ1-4,CASSFSTGTNGKLFF,TGTGCCAGCAGCTTTTCGACAGGGACGAATGGAAAACTGTTTTTT
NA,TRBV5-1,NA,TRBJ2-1,CASTRLPNNEQFF,TGCGCCAGCACCCGGCTTCCTAACAATGAGCAGTTCTTC
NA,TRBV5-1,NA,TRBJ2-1,CASSSGVPSYNEQFF,TGCGCCAGCAGCTCGGGAGTTCCCTCCTACAATGAGCAGTTCTTC
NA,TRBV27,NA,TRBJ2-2,CARRTAAPNTGELFF,TGTGCCAGACGGACGGCTGCCCCGAACACCGGGGAGCTGTTTTTT
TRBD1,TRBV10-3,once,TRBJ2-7,CAISETPGTGDSYEQYF,TGTGCCATCAGTGAGACCCCCGGGACAGGGGATTCCTACGAGCAGTACTTC
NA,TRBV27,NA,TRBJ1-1,CASSSRTPRGGTEAFF,TGTGCCAGCAGTTCTCGGACTCCCAGGGGAGGGACTGAAGCTTTCTTT
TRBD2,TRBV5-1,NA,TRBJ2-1,CASSLSGTSGSGGEQFF,TGCGCCAGCAGCTTGTCGGGGACTAGCGGGAGTGGCGGTGAGCAGTTCTTC
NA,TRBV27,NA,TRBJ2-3,CASSPPTTDTQYF,TGTGCCAGCAGTCCACCCACCACAGATACGCAGTATTTT
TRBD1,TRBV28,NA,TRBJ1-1,CASTHRGERSTEAFF,TGTGCCAGCACCCACAGGGGAGAGAGGAGCACTGAAGCTTTCTTT
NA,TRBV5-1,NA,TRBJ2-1,CASSLPTTSGHNEQFF,TGCGCCAGCAGCTTGCCGACCACCTCGGGCCACAATGAGCAGTTCTTC
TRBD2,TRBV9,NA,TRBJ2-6,CASSPILAGHSGANVLTF,TGTGCCAGCAGCCCCATCCTAGCGGGACACTCTGGGGCCAACGTCCTGACTTTC
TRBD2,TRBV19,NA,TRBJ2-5,CASSQRGSQETQYF,TGTGCCAGTAGCCAGCGGGGGAGCCAAGAGACCCAGTACTTC
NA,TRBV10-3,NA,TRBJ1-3,CAISDPFPGNTIYF,TGTGCCATCAGTGACCCATTCCCTGGAAACACCATATATTTT
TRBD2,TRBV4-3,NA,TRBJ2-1,CASSRREANEQFF,TGCGCCAGCAGCCGGCGGGAGGCCAATGAGCAGTTCTTC
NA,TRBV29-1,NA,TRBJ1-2,CSGPDGGGGYTF,TGCAGCGGCCCCGACGGGGGGGGTGGCTACACCTTC
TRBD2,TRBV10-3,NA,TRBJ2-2,CPRRRRGLAGPLCTGELFF,TGCCCACGGAGGCGCAGGGGACTAGCGGGACCCCTCTGCACCGGGGAGCTGTTTTTT
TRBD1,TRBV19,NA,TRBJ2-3,CASSMAGRGRITDTQYF,TGTGCCAGTAGTATGGCAGGCAGGGGGCGCATCACAGATACGCAGTATTTT
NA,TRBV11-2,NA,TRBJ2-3,CASSLEARGTSSTDTQYF,TGTGCCAGCAGCTTAGAGGCTAGGGGGACCTCTAGCACAGATACGCAGTATTTT
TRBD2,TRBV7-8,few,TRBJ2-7,CASSETGTSTYEQYF,TGTGCCAGCAGCGAAACCGGGACTAGCACCTACGAGCAGTACTTC
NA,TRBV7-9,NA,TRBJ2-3,CASSFVPPPDTQYF,TGTGCCAGCAGCTTTGTACCCCCCCCAGATACGCAGTATTTT
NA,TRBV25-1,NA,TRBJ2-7,CASSENVAYEQYF,TGTGCCAGCAGTGAGAATGTCGCCTACGAGCAGTACTTC
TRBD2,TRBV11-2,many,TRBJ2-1,CASSPLAGLENNEQFF,TGTGCCAGCAGCCCGCTGGCGGGACTAGAGAACAATGAGCAGTTCTTC
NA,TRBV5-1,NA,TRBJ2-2,CASSRTALNTGELFF,TGCGCCAGCAGTCGGACAGCCCTAAACACCGGGGAGCTGTTTTTT